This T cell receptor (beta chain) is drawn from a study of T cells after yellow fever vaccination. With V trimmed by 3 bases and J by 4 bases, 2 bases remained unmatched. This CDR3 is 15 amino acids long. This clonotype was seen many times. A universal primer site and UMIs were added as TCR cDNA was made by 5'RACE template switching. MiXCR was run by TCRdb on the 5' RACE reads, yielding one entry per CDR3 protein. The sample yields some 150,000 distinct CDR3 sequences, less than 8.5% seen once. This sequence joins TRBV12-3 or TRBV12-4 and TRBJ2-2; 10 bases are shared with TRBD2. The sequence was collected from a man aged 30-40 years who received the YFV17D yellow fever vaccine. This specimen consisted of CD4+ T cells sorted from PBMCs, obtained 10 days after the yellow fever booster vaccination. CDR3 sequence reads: CASSFRLAGTGELFF. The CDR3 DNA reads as TGTGCCAGCAGTTTCCGACTAGCGGGCACCGGGGAGCTGTTTTTT.